The entry below describes one T cell receptor beta chain. Its specificity is not known. One junction end disagrees with the germline gene, perhaps due to a read error. This CDR3 is 16 amino acids long. Per germline, CDR1 MNHEY and CDR2 SVGEGT. PCR was performed a second time for roughly 7 to 12 cycles using a sample-barcoded 5' primer and a J-beta primer mix. The template-switch adaptor was a 5' adaptor with 12 random nucleotides. It tagged each cDNA molecule. TCRdb processed the 5' RACE reads anew with MiXCR; each CDR3 protein has one entry. The table includes just under 900,000 distinct CDR3 sequences, more than 25% detected once. The record originates from a study of blood T cells in healthy people across ages. Study-level findings and limits: PBMCs were not sorted, which prevented a conclusive comparison of naive versus antigen-experienced cells.

The TCR was taken from an elderly woman in good health. Sequenced input: blood. The chain combines TRBV6-2 or TRBV6-3 with TRBJ1-1, with 9 bases aligning to TRBD1. The CDR3 DNA reads TGTGCCAGCAGACGTCGGACAGGGGTGACGAACACTGGAGCTTTCTTT. Its translation: CASRRRTGVTNTGAFF.